This TCR beta chain was identified during a study of technical replicates of blood from a few donors (dated by TCRdb to about 2017). Comments on this clone: Its antigen is unknown. It has no much larger one-base neighbor in the sample; base qualities were not kept.

At the junction V is shortened by 4 bases and J by 10 bases, with 24 bases in between. Per the germline V gene, SGDLS is the CDR1 and YYNGEE is the CDR2. The CDR3, cysteine through phenylalanine, is 16 amino acids long. The only DNA kept is the CDR3, 48 bases in frame from the first base. The library was made by the immunoSEQ multiplex PCR assay. TCRdb mirrors the immuneACCESS table, restricted to in-frame sequences. Some clones are absent from its copies; in checked studies, under half trace to an unresolved V gene, and the reason for the others is unknown. For this sample there are fewer than 85,000 clones; 95% to 97% appear just once. The ten most abundant clones make up around 0.31% of the sample.

The sequence derives from a human donor in good health. Input material: T cells isolated from PBMCs. The chain links TRBV9 with TRBJ2-1; the D gene is possibly TRBD2, with 6 bases matching. The DNA sequence is given as TGTGCCAGCAGCAAGCCTAGCGATCCCATTTTAGGGGAGCAGTTCTTC. It is translated as CASSKPSDPILGEQFF.